The 17 T cell receptor beta chains reported below all come from one sample, sequenced in a study of cytomegalovirus exposure and HLA in healthy donors. Researchers ran the PCR with 60 Vbeta and 13 Jbeta primers. The method was immunoSEQ multiplex PCR; TCRdb's version includes in-frame clones alone and lacks a portion of them. The top ten clones hold less than 3% of a sample with some 100,000 clones, over 65% of them seen once. The sequenced sample consisted of PBMCs. These receptors were obtained from a female donor in good health and CMV-seronegative.

The genes are TRBV10-3 and TRBJ1-2; 9 bases map to TRBD1. This CDR3 contains 14 residues. The V segment lost 0 bases and the J segment 8 bases; nucleotides outside the gene matches: 4. CDR1 is ENHRY and CDR2 is SYGVKD in the germline V gene. The CDR3 spells CAISESGQGRGYTF. The CDR3, as DNA: TGTGCCATCAGTGAGTCGGGACAGGGTAGAGGCTACACCTTC.

V and J are TRBV6-4 and TRBJ1-2, with 9 nucleotides matching TRBD1. Germline V gene data show CDR1 as MRHNA and CDR2 as SNTAGT. The CDR3 loop spans 14 amino acids. The V and J ends lost 3 bases and 7 bases, in that order; junction bases with no gene match: 6. CDR3 sequence reads: CASSEAGTGFGYTF. For the CDR3, the DNA is TGTGCCAGCAGTGAGGCCGGGACAGGGTTTGGCTACACCTTC.

This chain uses TRBV27 with TRBJ2-1, with a tentative D call TRBD1 (6 bases). CDR3 size: 15 residues. Trimming removed 2 bases at V and 2 bases at J, with 10 bases between. Germline values: CDR1 MNHEY, CDR2 SMNVEV (reference sequence). CDR3 nucleotides: TGTGCCAGCAGTTTACAGGGGAACCCCTACAATGAGCAGTTCTTC. It translates to CASSLQGNPYNEQFF.

V is TRBV7-8 and J is TRBJ1-2, with D hard to call. Per germline, CDR1 SGHVS and CDR2 FQNEAQ. This CDR3 region has 14 residues. Trimming cost V 4 bases and J 3 bases, with 12 bases left between them. The CDR3 DNA sequence: TGTGCCAGCAGCTCGGCCGGAGGCGACTATGGCTACACCTTC. This translates into CASSSAGGDYGYTF.

The chain uses TRBV7-6 and TRBJ2-2; D possibly corresponds to TRBD2 (5 bases). Germline values: CDR1 SGHVS, CDR2 FNYEAQ. The CDR3 covers 12 residues. V lost 4 bases and J 6 bases, leaving 6 bases between the germline ends. The CDR3 DNA reads TGTGCCAGCAGCTGGCGGGCCGGGGAGCTGTTTTTT. This codes for CASSWRAGELFF.

The chain recombines TRBV5-6 with TRBJ2-3; TRBD2 matches 13 bases. The CDR3 is made up of 16 amino acids. J lost 4 bases, V lost 4 bases, and 6 bases had no gene match. Germline V gives CDR1 SGHDT, CDR2 YYEEEE. CDR3: CASSRKTSGGSDTQYF. The DNA of the CDR3 is TGTGCCAGCAGCCGGAAGACTAGCGGGGGGTCAGATACGCAGTATTTT.

This rearrangement joins TRBV18 to TRBJ1-2; 7 bases align to TRBD1. Per the germline V gene, CDR1 is KGHSH and CDR2 is LQKENI. The V gene end was trimmed by 3 bases and the J gene end by 4 bases; junction bases not matched to a gene: 5. The length of the CDR3 is 14 residues. Written as DNA, the CDR3 is TGTGCCAGCTCACCTATGACAGGGTCCTATGGCTACACCTTC. Translated, it gives CASSPMTGSYGYTF.

The gene calls are TRBV6-1 and TRBJ2-1; TRBD1 aligns across 10 bases. Germline assignment: CDR1 MNHNS and CDR2 SASEGT. The length of the CDR3 is 15 residues. With V trimmed by 6 bases and J by 4 bases, 6 bases remained unmatched. The CDR3 here is CASRRGQGSYNEQFF. The CDR3 DNA reads TGTGCCAGCAGGAGGGGACAGGGGTCATACAATGAGCAGTTCTTC.

V usage is TRBV7-2 and J usage is TRBJ1-3; tentatively, D is TRBD1 (5 bases). Trimming took off 1 base at V and 4 bases at J, with 8 bases between the two ends. Germline lookup yields CDR1 SGHTA and CDR2 FQGNSA. The CDR3 has 14 residues. The CDR3 DNA reads TGTGCCAGCAGCTTAGAGGGGTACGGAAACACCATATATTTT. It specifies CASSLEGYGNTIYF.

This clone was seen more than once but under ten times. The CDR3 protein is CASNSQGAFTEAFF. The CDR3 bases are TGTGCCAGTAACTCACAGGGGGCATTCACTGAAGCTTTCTTT. V usage is TRBV19 and J usage is TRBJ1-1; TRBD1 matches 9 bases. The CDR3 contains 14 residues. The germline gives CDR1 LNHDA, CDR2 SQIVND (reference sequence). Trimming at V came to 7 bases and at J to 4 bases, leaving 7 bases not matched to a gene.

This chain uses TRBV7-8 with TRBJ2-7; possible D gene TRBD2, 6 bases. In germline, CDR1 is SGHVS, CDR2 FQNEAQ. V was cut by 4 bases and J by 3 bases, with 16 bases left in between. The CDR3 totals 15 residues. The DNA of the CDR3 is TGTGCCAGCAGCTCCTTGGAGGGGACGGTCTACGAGCAGTACTTC. Translation gives CASSSLEGTVYEQYF.

This chain links TRBV6-4 with TRBJ2-7; 12 nucleotides agree with TRBD2. The CDR3 runs to 18 residues. Germline assignment: CDR1 MRHNA and CDR2 SNTAGT. V lost 6 bases and J lost 6; bases outside the gene matches: 18. Here the CDR3 reads CASRYTTSGGPPSAEQYF. CDR3 sequence (DNA): TGTGCCAGCAGGTACACGACTAGCGGGGGACCCCCATCGGCCGAGCAGTACTTC.

V and J are TRBV4-1 and TRBJ2-4, with D possibly matching TRBD1 (6 bases). Germline lookup yields CDR1 MGHRA and CDR2 YSYEKL. The germline V and J ends were trimmed by 0 bases and 8 bases, with 14 bases remaining between them. This CDR3 spans 15 amino acids. The CDR3 nucleotides are TGCGCCAGCAGCCAAGATCTCGGCAGGGGATACATTCAGTACTTC. Protein sequence: CASSQDLGRGYIQYF.

CDR3 in amino acids: CASSPDSSYEQYF. The CDR3 nucleotides read TGCGCCAGCAGCCCGGACAGCTCCTACGAGCAGTACTTC. V usage is TRBV5-1 and J usage is TRBJ2-7; D possibly corresponds to TRBD1 (6 bases). The CDR3 length is 13 residues. CDR1 and CDR2 from the germline V gene are SGHRS and YFSETQ. V gave up 4 bases and J gave up 0 bases, with 8 bases separating them.

This clone appeared a single time. CDR3 amino acids: CASRDPSGGRGGNIQYF. CDR3 DNA sequence: TGTGCCAGCAGAGACCCTAGCGGGGGGCGAGGGGGAAACATTCAGTACTTC. This rearrangement joins TRBV2 to TRBJ2-4, with TRBD2 matching 11 bases. V was clipped by 6 bases and J by 6 bases; unmatched bases: 13. CDR1 SNHLY and CDR2 FYNNEI come from the germline V gene. CDR3 length: 17 residues.

This clone showed up just once. The chain has TRBV10-1 and TRBJ1-3; D is unclear. The CDR3 has 14 residues. Trimming took 6 bases from V and 0 from J, leaving 9 bases between them. From germline, CDR1 is WNHNN and CDR2 SYGVQD (reference sequence). CDR3 amino acids: CASRRLYSGNTIYF. CDR3 nucleotides: TGCGCCAGCAGACGACTCTACTCTGGAAACACCATATATTTT.

CDR3 DNA sequence: TGTGCCAGCCAAATTTACAGGGAAGGGACTGAAGCTTTCTTT. It is translated as CASQIYREGTEAFF. This chain joins TRBV11-2 and TRBJ1-1; weak D call: TRBD1 (6 bases). The CDR3 is 14 residues long. From germline, CDR1 is SGHAT and CDR2 FQNNGV. The germline V and J ends were trimmed by 8 bases and 5 bases, with 18 bases remaining between them.